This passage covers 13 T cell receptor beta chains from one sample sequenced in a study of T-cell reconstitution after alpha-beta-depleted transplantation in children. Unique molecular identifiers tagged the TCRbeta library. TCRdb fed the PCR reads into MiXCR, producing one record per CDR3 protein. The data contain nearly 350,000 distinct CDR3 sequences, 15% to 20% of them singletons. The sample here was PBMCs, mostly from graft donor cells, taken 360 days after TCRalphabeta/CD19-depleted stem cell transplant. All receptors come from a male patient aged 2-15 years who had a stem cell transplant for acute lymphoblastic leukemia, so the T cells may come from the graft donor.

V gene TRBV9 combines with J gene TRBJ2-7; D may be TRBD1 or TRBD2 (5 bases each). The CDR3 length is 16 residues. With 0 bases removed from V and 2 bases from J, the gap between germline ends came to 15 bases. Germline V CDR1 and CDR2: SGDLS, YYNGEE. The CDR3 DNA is TGTGCCAGCAGCGTAGGATGGGGACCATCACCCTACGAGCAGTACTTC. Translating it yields CASSVGWGPSPYEQYF. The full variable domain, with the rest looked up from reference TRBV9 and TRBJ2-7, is DSGVTQTPKHLITATGQRVTLRCSPRSGDLSVYWYQQSLDQGLQFLIQYYNGEERAKGNILERFSAQQFPDLHSELNLSSLELGDSALYFCASSVGWGPSPYEQYFGPGTRLTVT.

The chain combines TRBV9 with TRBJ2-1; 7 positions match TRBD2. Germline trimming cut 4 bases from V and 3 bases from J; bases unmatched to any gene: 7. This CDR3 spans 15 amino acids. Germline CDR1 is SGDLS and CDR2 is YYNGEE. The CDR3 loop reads CASSPSWEGYNEQFF. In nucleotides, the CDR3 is TGTGCCAGCAGCCCCTCGTGGGAGGGCTACAATGAGCAGTTCTTC. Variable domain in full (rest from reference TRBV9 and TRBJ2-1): DSGVTQTPKHLITATGQRVTLRCSPRSGDLSVYWYQQSLDQGLQFLIQYYNGEERAKGNILERFSAQQFPDLHSELNLSSLELGDSALYFCASSPSWEGYNEQFFGPGTRLTVL.

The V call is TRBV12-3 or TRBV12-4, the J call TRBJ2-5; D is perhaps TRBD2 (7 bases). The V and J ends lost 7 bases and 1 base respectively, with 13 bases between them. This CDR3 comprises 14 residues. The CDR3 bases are TGTGCCAGCACCTGGGGGGGGCTCCAAGAGACCCAGTACTTC. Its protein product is CASTWGGLQETQYF.

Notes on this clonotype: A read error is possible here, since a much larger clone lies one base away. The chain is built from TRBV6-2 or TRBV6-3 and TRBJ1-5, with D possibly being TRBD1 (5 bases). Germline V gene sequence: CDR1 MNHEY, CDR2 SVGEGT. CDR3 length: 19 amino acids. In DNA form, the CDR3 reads TGTGCCAGCAGTTACGGGATCGGAATCGGGGCATATAGCGATCAGCCCCAGCATTTT. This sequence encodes CASSYGIGIGAYSDQPQHF.

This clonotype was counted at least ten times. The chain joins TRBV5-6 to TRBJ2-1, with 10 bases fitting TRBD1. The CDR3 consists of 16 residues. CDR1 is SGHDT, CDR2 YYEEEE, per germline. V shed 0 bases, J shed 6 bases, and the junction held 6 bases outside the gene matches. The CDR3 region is CASSLAGGTGVNEQFF. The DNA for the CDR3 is TGTGCCAGCAGCTTGGCGGGCGGGACAGGGGTCAATGAGCAGTTCTTC.

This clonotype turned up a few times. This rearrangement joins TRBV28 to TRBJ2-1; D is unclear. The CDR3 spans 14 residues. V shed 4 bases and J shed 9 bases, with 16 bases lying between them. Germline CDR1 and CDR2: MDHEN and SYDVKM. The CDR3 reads CASSSFYLGIEQFF. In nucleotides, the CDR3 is TGTGCCAGCAGTTCTTTTTATCTAGGGATTGAGCAGTTCTTC.

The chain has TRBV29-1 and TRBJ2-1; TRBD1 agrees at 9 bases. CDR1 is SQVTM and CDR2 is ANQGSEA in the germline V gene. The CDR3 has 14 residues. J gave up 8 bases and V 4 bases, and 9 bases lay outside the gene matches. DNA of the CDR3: TGCAGCGTTGTTGTGGACAGGGGTGACCATGAGCAGTTCTTC. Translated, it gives CSVVVDRGDHEQFF.

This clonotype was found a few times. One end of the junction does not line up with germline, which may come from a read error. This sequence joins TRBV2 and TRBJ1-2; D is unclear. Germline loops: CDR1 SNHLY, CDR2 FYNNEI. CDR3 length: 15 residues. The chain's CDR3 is CASREETLPFYGYTF. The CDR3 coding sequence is TGTGCCAGCAGAGAAGAGACATTGCCCTTCTATGGCTACACCTTC. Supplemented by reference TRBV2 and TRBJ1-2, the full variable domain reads EPEVTQTPSHQVTQMGQEVILRCVPISNHLYFYWYRQILGQKVEFLVSFYNNEISEKSEIFDDQFSVERPDGSNFTLKIRSTKLEDSAMYFCASREETLPFYGYTFGSGTRLTVV.

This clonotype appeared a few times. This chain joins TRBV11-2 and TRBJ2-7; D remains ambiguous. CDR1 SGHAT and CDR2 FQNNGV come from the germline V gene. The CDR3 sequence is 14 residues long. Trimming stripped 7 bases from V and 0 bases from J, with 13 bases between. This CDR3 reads CASTLTRASYEQYF. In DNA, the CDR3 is TGTGCCAGCACCCTTACCCGAGCCTCCTACGAGCAGTACTTC.

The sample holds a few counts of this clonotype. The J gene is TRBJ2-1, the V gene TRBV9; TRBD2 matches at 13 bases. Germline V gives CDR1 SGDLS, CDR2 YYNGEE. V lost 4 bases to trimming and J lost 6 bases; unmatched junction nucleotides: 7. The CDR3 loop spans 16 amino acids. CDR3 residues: CASSYRLAGGSNEQFF. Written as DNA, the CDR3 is TGTGCCAGCAGCTACCGACTAGCGGGAGGATCCAATGAGCAGTTCTTC.

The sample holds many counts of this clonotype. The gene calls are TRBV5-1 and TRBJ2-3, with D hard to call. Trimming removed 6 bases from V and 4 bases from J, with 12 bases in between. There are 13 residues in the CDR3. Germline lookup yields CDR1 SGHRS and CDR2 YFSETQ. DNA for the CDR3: TGCGCCAGCAAGACTCCTGGTCCAGATACGCAGTATTTT. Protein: CASKTPGPDTQYF.

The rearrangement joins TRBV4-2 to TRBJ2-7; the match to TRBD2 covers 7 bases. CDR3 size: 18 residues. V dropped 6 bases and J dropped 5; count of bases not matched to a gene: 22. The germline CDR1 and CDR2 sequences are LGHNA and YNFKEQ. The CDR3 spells CASRQIGGGGLDLNEQYF. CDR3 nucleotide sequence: TGTGCCAGCAGACAAATCGGCGGGGGAGGACTAGACCTAAACGAGCAGTACTTC.

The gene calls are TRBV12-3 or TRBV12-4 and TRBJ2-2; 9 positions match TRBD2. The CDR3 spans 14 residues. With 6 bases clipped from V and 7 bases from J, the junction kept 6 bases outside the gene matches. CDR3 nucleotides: TGTGCCAGCAGCCCGGGACTAGCAGACGGGGAGCTGTTTTTT. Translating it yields CASSPGLADGELFF.